This T cell receptor (beta chain) was identified during a study of regulatory dendritic cells for organ transplantation. Study-level background: LPS was added to dendritic cell cultures on day 6. The study's findings and limits: Memory CD8+ clonal expansion seemed more limited with regulatory than mature dendritic cells. Naive T cells showed high diversity, memory cells less, memory CD8+ least.

Sorted subsets were CFSE-labeled and cultured four to five days with allogeneic dendritic cells. Memory T cells were CD45RO+, naive were CD45RA+, sorted by FACS. TCRdb's table, derived via immunoSEQ multiplex PCR, lists solely in-frame clones and lacks some. The table has about 12,000 clones, 85% to 90% seen once. As to this clone: Its antigen is still unknown.

Germline CDR1 and CDR2: WSHSY and SAAADI. After removal of 3 bases from V and 9 bases from J, the junction contained 8 bases not matched to a gene. The CDR3 is made up of 15 amino acids. The chain combines TRBV10-2 with TRBJ2-1; TRBD2 aligns across 10 bases. Sequencing was carried out using naive CD8+ T cells from blood cultured with dendritic cells. Described subset: CD45RA+ naive T cells. This receptor was taken from a human donor in good health. The CDR3 region is CASSDVAGGWGEQFF. The CDR3, as DNA: TGCGCCAGCAGTGATGTAGCGGGGGGTTGGGGTGAGCAGTTCTTC.